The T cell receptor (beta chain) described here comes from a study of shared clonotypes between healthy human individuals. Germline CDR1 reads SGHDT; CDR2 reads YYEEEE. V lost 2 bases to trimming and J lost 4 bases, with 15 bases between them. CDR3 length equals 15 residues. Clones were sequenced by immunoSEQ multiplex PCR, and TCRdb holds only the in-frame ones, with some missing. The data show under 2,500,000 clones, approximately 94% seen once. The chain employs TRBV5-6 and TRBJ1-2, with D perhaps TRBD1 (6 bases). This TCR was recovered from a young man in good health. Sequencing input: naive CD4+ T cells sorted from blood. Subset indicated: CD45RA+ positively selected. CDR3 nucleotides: TGTGCCAGCAGCTTTGAGGCCAGGGGAATCTATGGCTACACCTTC. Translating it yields CASSFEARGIYGYTF. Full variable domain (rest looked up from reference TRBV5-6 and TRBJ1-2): DAGVTQSPTHLIKTRGQQVTLRCSPKSGHDTVSWYQQALGQGPQFIFQYYEEEERQRGNFPDRFSGHQFPNYSSELNVNALLLGDSALYLCASSFEARGIYGYTFGSGTRLTVV.